Listed below are T cell receptor beta chains from one sample, sequenced in a study of beta chain features in type 1 diabetes. Method: immunoSEQ multiplex PCR; TCRdb's copy keeps in-frame clones and lacks some. Of about 930,000 clones in the sample, 17% were seen once. Specimen: naive CD4+ T cells from blood. The source of these receptors is a woman under 30 in good health. CDR3s include the opening cysteine and the closing phenylalanine or tryptophan. The D gene is left open where the match is weak. Rows may omit the clone size; those that give it use once, few, many or a size class.

>TRBJ2-1|NA|few|TRBV7-2
CASSLTSYNEQFF
TGTGCCAGCAGCCTCACGTCCTACAATGAGCAGTTCTTC
>TRBJ1-2|TRBD1|NA|TRBV7-8
CASSLAGQGYGYTF
TGTGCCAGCAGCTTAGCTGGACAGGGCTATGGCTACACCTTC
>TRBJ2-4|TRBD2|NA|TRBV7-2
CASSPGLARNIQYF
TGTGCCAGCAGTCCGGGACTAGCGAGAAACATTCAGTACTTC
>TRBJ2-5|TRBD1|NA|TRBV5-1
CASRTGDETQYF
TGCGCCAGCAGGACAGGGGATGAGACCCAGTACTTC
>TRBJ2-1|NA|few|TRBV19
CASGQRDPEQFF
TGTGCCAGTGGCCAACGGGACCCGGAGCAGTTCTTC
>TRBJ2-5|NA|NA|TRBV28
CASTSGILETQYF
TGTGCCAGCACCTCAGGGATCTTGGAGACCCAGTACTTC
>TRBJ2-2|NA|few|TRBV27
CASSLGQGGGELFF
TGTGCCAGCAGCCTTGGGCAGGGCGGCGGGGAGCTGTTTTTT
>TRBJ2-1|NA|few|TRBV18
CASSGDKEQFF
TGTGCCAGCTCCGGGGACAAAGAGCAGTTCTTC
>TRBJ1-3|NA|few|TRBV4-3
CASSQDGGCGNTIYF
TGCGCCAGCAGCCAAGATGGAGGGTGCGGAAACACCATATATTTT
>TRBJ2-3|NA|NA|TRBV6-1
CASSPREADTQYF
TGTGCCAGCAGTCCGAGGGAGGCAGATACGCAGTATTTT
>TRBJ2-7|TRBD2|few|TRBV6-1
CASTGEREQVYEQYF
TGTGCCAGCACGGGGGAGCGGGAGCAGGTCTACGAGCAGTACTTC
>TRBJ2-2|NA|few|TRBV28
CASSLVMGAAGELFF
TGTGCCAGCAGTTTAGTAATGGGGGCGGCCGGGGAGCTGTTTTTT
>TRBJ2-7|NA|few|TRBV19
CASSYGGTRDEQYF
TGTGCCAGTAGTTATGGGGGGACACGAGACGAGCAGTACTTC
>TRBJ1-2|NA|few|TRBV27
CASSALANYGYTF
TGTGCCAGCAGCGCCCTGGCAAACTATGGCTACACCTTC
>TRBJ2-1|NA|few|TRBV11-2
CASSLAHEQFF
TGTGCCAGCAGCTTAGCCCATGAGCAGTTCTTC
>TRBJ2-7|NA|few|TRBV7-2
CASSLVRSEQYF
TGTGCCAGCAGCTTAGTCAGGAGCGAGCAGTACTTC
>TRBJ1-4|NA|few|TRBV6-1
CASSEIVTVQKLFF
TGTGCCAGCAGTGAAATTGTCACGGTTCAAAAACTGTTTTTT
>TRBJ2-6|TRBD1|few|TRBV9
CASSVASGQGSGANVLTF
TGTGCCAGCAGCGTAGCGTCGGGACAGGGATCGGGGGCCAACGTCCTGACTTTC
>TRBJ2-5|NA|few|TRBV6-1
CASSLQSSGKETQYF
TGTGCCAGCAGTCTACAGAGCTCGGGCAAGGAGACCCAGTACTTC
>TRBJ2-7|NA|NA|TRBV10-3
CATTQGGSYEQYF
TGTGCCACCACCCAAGGGGGATCCTACGAGCAGTACTTC
>TRBJ2-1|TRBD2|NA|TRBV7-9
CASSPATSGSDEQFF
TGTGCCAGCAGCCCCGCAACTAGCGGGAGTGATGAGCAGTTCTTC
>TRBJ1-4|NA|NA|TRBV5-4
CASSSERREKLFF
TGTGCCAGCAGCTCGGAGCGAAGGGAAAAACTGTTTTTT
>TRBJ2-1|TRBD2|few|TRBV7-9
CASSYREGRGEQFF
TGTGCCAGCAGCTACCGGGAGGGCCGAGGTGAGCAGTTCTTC
>TRBJ2-1|TRBD2|NA|TRBV5-1
CASSTGTSGYNEQFF
TGCGCCAGCAGCACTGGGACTAGCGGTTACAATGAGCAGTTCTTC
>TRBJ2-7|NA|few|TRBV2
CATAGNTGYYEQYF
TGTGCCACAGCAGGCAATACAGGGTACTACGAGCAGTACTTC
>TRBJ1-4|NA|few|TRBV25-1
CASSVRGPNEKLFF
TGTGCCAGCAGTGTCCGGGGGCCCAATGAAAAACTGTTTTTT
>TRBJ2-3|NA|NA|TRBV5-1
CASSLQVTDTQYF
TGCGCCAGCAGCTTGCAGGTGACGGATACGCAGTATTTT
>TRBJ2-5|NA|NA|TRBV4-1
CASSLRRAETQYF
TGCGCCAGCAGCCTGAGAAGGGCAGAGACCCAGTACTTC
>TRBJ1-2|NA|few|TRBV6-5
CASSYSGRSWYGYTF
TGTGCCAGCAGTTACTCAGGCAGGAGCTGGTATGGCTACACCTTC
>TRBJ1-2|NA|few|TRBV9
CARQGGYGYTF
TGTGCCAGACAGGGCGGTTATGGCTACACCTTC
>TRBJ1-4|NA|NA|TRBV6-1
CASSERGATNEKLFF
TGTGCCAGCAGTGAACGGGGGGCAACTAATGAAAAACTGTTTTTT
>TRBJ2-1|NA|few|TRBV5-6
CASSLVKRAGYNEQFF
TGTGCCAGCAGCTTGGTGAAGCGGGCGGGCTACAATGAGCAGTTCTTC